The 30 T cell receptor beta chains in this list originate from one sample, sequenced in a study of blood T cells in healthy people across ages. Primers used in a second PCR of about 6 to 12 cycles were a sample-barcoded 5' primer and a J-beta primer mix. TCRdb analysed the 5' RACE reads with MiXCR anew, one entry per CDR3 protein. The table shows 550,000 to 700,000 distinct CDR3 sequences, with about 26% occurring only once. The sample taken for sequencing was blood. The receptors here all came from a woman aged 70-85 years in good health.

The gene calls are TRBV9 and TRBJ2-2; D is undetermined. The CDR3 has 14 amino acids. Between the trimmed V and J ends, which lost 0 bases and 3 bases, there was a span of 6 bases. Germline-derived CDR1 and CDR2 are SGDLS and YYNGEE. CDR3 nucleotides: TGTGCCAGCAGCGTAGCGTCGCACACCGGGGAGCTGTTTTTT. Amino acids: CASSVASHTGELFF. The full variable domain, rest sourced from reference TRBV9 and TRBJ2-2, is DSGVTQTPKHLITATGQRVTLRCSPRSGDLSVYWYQQSLDQGLQFLIQYYNGEERAKGNILERFSAQQFPDLHSELNLSSLELGDSALYFCASSVASHTGELFFGEGSRLTVL.

This clonotype came up a few times. The V call is TRBV2, the J call TRBJ2-4; D unresolved. The CDR3 contains 14 residues. Trimming left V 6 bases short and J 6 bases short, with 15 bases between. Germline V gene lookup returns CDR1 SNHLY and CDR2 FYNNEI. In nucleotides, the CDR3 is TGTGCCAGCAGCGTAACCCCTCGGCCAAACATTCAGTACTTC. This translates into CASSVTPRPNIQYF.

The sample holds a few counts of this clonotype. The chain links TRBV20-1 to TRBJ2-3; perhaps TRBD2 as D (5 bases). The CDR3 consists of 14 residues. Germline assignment: CDR1 DFQATT and CDR2 SNEGSKA (reference sequence). Trimming took 5 bases from V and 0 from J, leaving 12 bases between them. CDR3 nucleotide sequence: TGCAGTGCTGGGAGTTGGGATAGCACAGATACGCAGTATTTT. This sequence encodes CSAGSWDSTDTQYF.

The genes are TRBV20-1 and TRBJ1-1; D ambiguous. Germline V gene data show CDR1 as DFQATT and CDR2 as SNEGSKA (reference sequence). The CDR3 spans 11 residues. V lost 0 bases to trimming and J lost 5 bases, with 4 bases between them. The CDR3 DNA is TGCAGTGCTAGAGAGTCGACTGAAGCTTTCTTT. Encoded protein: CSARESTEAFF.

V usage is TRBV2 and J usage is TRBJ2-2; tentatively, D is TRBD2 (6 bases). Deletions cut 2 bases from V and 3 bases from J, with 10 bases between. CDR1 and CDR2 from the germline V gene are SNHLY and FYNNEI. The CDR3 sequence is 15 residues long. CDR3 region: CASSEQGGDTGELFF. The CDR3 DNA is TGTGCCAGCAGTGAACAGGGAGGCGACACCGGGGAGCTGTTTTTT. Full variable domain (missing parts from reference TRBV2 and TRBJ2-2): EPEVTQTPSHQVTQMGQEVILRCVPISNHLYFYWYRQILGQKVEFLVSFYNNEISEKSEIFDDQFSVERPDGSNFTLKIRSTKLEDSAMYFCASSEQGGDTGELFFGEGSRLTVL.

This chain links TRBV7-2 with TRBJ2-5, with D perhaps matching TRBD1 (5 bases). The V end lost 5 bases, the J end lost 2 bases, and 12 bases lay between the germline ends. CDR3 length: 14 amino acids. Germline CDR1 SGHTA, CDR2 FQGNSA. Here the CDR3 reads CASSAAGIQETQYF. CDR3 nucleotide sequence: TGTGCCAGCAGCGCCGCAGGGATTCAAGAGACCCAGTACTTC. Based on the CDR3 plus reference TRBV7-2 and TRBJ2-5, the full variable domain is GAGVSQSPSNKVTEKGKDVELRCDPISGHTALYWYRQSLGQGLEFLIYFQGNSAPDKSGLPSDRFSAERTGGSVSTLTIQRTQQEDSAVYLCASSAAGIQETQYFGPGTRLLVL.

The V and J genes are TRBV5-1 and TRBJ2-3; 8 bases map to TRBD2. The CDR3 is 16 residues long. V was pared by 0 bases and J by 5 bases, with 8 bases of the junction left unmatched. Germline assignment: CDR1 SGHRS and CDR2 YFSETQ. The CDR3 protein is CASSLGISGNKDTQYF. The CDR3 bases are TGCGCCAGCAGCTTGGGTATTAGCGGGAATAAAGATACGCAGTATTTT.

This clonotype turned up a few times. V gene TRBV13 combines with J gene TRBJ2-1; TRBD2 might be the D (5 bases). The CDR3 has 15 residues. Germline V gives CDR1 PRHDT, CDR2 FYEKMQ (reference sequence). V lost 8 bases and J 4 bases, leaving 18 bases between the germline ends. CDR3 protein: CASGPLATPYNEQFF. DNA of the CDR3: TGTGCCAGCGGCCCGCTAGCAACCCCTTACAATGAGCAGTTCTTC.

The V call is TRBV20-1, the J call TRBJ1-5; tentative D call: TRBD1 (6 bases). V dropped 5 bases and J dropped 1 base, with 21 bases sitting between them. The CDR3 is 17 residues long. Germline V lookup: CDR1 DFQATT, CDR2 SNEGSKA (reference sequence). The CDR3 loop reads CSASPWSGARSNQPQHF. CDR3 bases: TGCAGTGCTTCCCCCTGGTCGGGGGCGAGGAGCAATCAGCCCCAGCATTTT.

This clonotype was counted once. The CDR3 spells CASSFLSAILYNEQFF. In nucleotides, the CDR3 is TGTGCCAGCAGCTTCCTTTCGGCTATTCTCTACAATGAGCAGTTCTTC. The chain recombines TRBV7-2 with TRBJ2-1; D gene ambiguous. With 3 bases removed from V and 3 bases from J, the gap between germline ends came to 15 bases. CDR1 is SGHTA, CDR2 FQGNSA, per germline. This CDR3 comprises 16 residues.

In its sample, this clonotype was seen a few times. V gene TRBV7-2 combines with J gene TRBJ2-5; 14 nucleotides align to TRBD2. J gave up 5 bases and V 1 base, and 6 bases lay outside the gene matches. The CDR3 is 17 amino acids. Germline CDR1 SGHTA, CDR2 FQGNSA. The CDR3 is CASSLGGTSGGGETQYF. The DNA of the CDR3 is TGTGCCAGCAGCTTAGGCGGGACTAGCGGGGGTGGTGAGACCCAGTACTTC.

This clonotype was detected a few times. This chain uses TRBV19 with TRBJ1-1; D gene uncertain. V dropped 5 bases and J dropped 11 bases, with 21 bases sitting between them. Germline-derived CDR1 and CDR2 are LNHDA and SQIVND (reference sequence). The CDR3 runs to 14 residues. This CDR3 is CASSHNGLGKSAFF. The CDR3 DNA follows: TGTGCCAGTAGTCATAACGGGTTAGGAAAGAGCGCTTTCTTT.

The gene calls are TRBV24-1 and TRBJ1-2; D not resolved. V lost 4 bases to trimming and J lost 9 bases, with 23 bases between them. This CDR3 region has 16 residues. Germline CDR1 and CDR2: KGHDR and SFDVKD. CDR3: CATSEGEGSIPSRYTF. CDR3 nucleotides: TGTGCCACCAGTGAGGGAGAGGGCTCTATCCCCTCTCGCTACACCTTC.

This clonotype appeared a few times. The V gene is TRBV20-1, the J gene TRBJ2-7, with TRBD1 matching over 9 bases. This CDR3 region has 15 residues. Germline V gene sequence: CDR1 DFQATT, CDR2 SNEGSKA (reference sequence). Trimming at V came to 6 bases and at J to 7 bases, leaving 16 bases not matched to a gene. The CDR3: CSAVTIGQGYDEQYF. The DNA of the CDR3 is TGCAGTGCGGTGACCATCGGACAGGGGTATGATGAGCAGTACTTC.

V usage is TRBV30 and J usage is TRBJ1-5, with 7 nucleotides matching TRBD1. CDR1 is GTSNPN and CDR2 is SVGIG in the germline V gene (reference sequence). CDR3 length equals 14 residues. Trimming at V came to 7 bases and at J to 6 bases, leaving 12 bases not matched to a gene. DNA of the CDR3: TGTGCCTATACCAAGGGACAGTTTGGTCAGCCCCAGCATTTT. Residues: CAYTKGQFGQPQHF.

This clonotype has only a few counts. This chain connects TRBV18 to TRBJ1-4; D remains unclear. Trimming shortened V by 3 bases and J by 6 bases, and 8 bases separated the two germline ends. Per germline, CDR1 KGHSH and CDR2 LQKENI. This CDR3 is 13 amino acids long. CDR3 nucleotide sequence: TGTGCCAGCTCACCGACGGGGTATGAAAAACTGTTTTTT. Encoded protein: CASSPTGYEKLFF.

Only a few counts were recorded for this clonotype. The J gene is TRBJ2-1, the V gene TRBV24-1; 8 nucleotides line up with TRBD2. The J call may be wrong; the DNA end is better matched by TRBJ2-5. The CDR3 totals 16 residues. Germline CDR1 and CDR2: KGHDR and SFDVKD. Here the CDR3 reads CATSDFGRGVQETQYF. In DNA form, the CDR3 reads TGTGCCACCAGTGATTTCGGGCGGGGGGTTCAAGAGACCCAGTACTTC.

This clonotype was picked up many times. The chain uses TRBV18 and TRBJ1-1, with 8 bases matching TRBD1. There are 14 residues in the CDR3. Trimming took 5 bases from V and 4 from J; bases not matched to a gene: 6. The germline V gene encodes CDR1 KGHSH and CDR2 LQKENI. CDR3 DNA sequence: TGTGCCAGCTCAAAGGACAGGGAGGGCACTGAAGCTTTCTTT. It codes for CASSKDREGTEAFF.

The gene calls are TRBV6-5 and TRBJ1-1; D unresolved. There are 15 residues in the CDR3. CDR1 and CDR2 from the germline V gene are MNHEY and SVGAGI. V was pared by 0 bases and J by 2 bases, with 10 bases between. The DNA of the CDR3 is TGTGCCAGCAGTTACTCAACACCAAGAAACACTGAAGCTTTCTTT. This gives the protein CASSYSTPRNTEAFF.

This clonotype was observed a handful of times. The V call is TRBV9, the J call TRBJ2-5; D may be TRBD2 (6 bases). Germline V gene lookup returns CDR1 SGDLS and CDR2 YYNGEE. V lost 2 bases, J lost 8 bases, and 16 bases lay in between. The CDR3 consists of 14 residues. CDR3: CASSVTSGPVTQYF. The DNA for the CDR3 is TGTGCCAGCAGCGTGACCAGCGGGCCCGTAACCCAGTACTTC.

V usage is TRBV5-1 and J usage is TRBJ2-1; D gene ambiguous. V lost 0 bases to trimming and J lost 5 bases, with 15 bases between them. The CDR3 covers 16 residues. Germline lookup yields CDR1 SGHRS and CDR2 YFSETQ. CDR3 sequence (DNA): TGCGCCAGCAGCTTGGGCCCGCCTGGGCAGCACAATGAGCAGTTCTTC. This codes for CASSLGPPGQHNEQFF.

This clonotype was counted only a few times. The chain recombines TRBV5-1 with TRBJ2-5; 12 nucleotides line up with TRBD2. V dropped 1 base and J dropped 2; count of bases not matched to a gene: 6. CDR1 and CDR2 from the germline V gene are SGHRS and YFSETQ. CDR3 size: 17 residues. The CDR3 protein is CASSLSLAGGTQETQYF. CDR3 sequence (DNA): TGCGCCAGCAGCTTGTCGCTAGCGGGGGGGACTCAAGAGACCCAGTACTTC.

This clonotype was observed a few times. The chain is built from TRBV28 and TRBJ2-3, with D maybe TRBD1 (5 bases). The CDR3 length is 14 residues. V dropped 3 bases and J dropped 2 bases, with 9 bases sitting between them. Germline-derived CDR1 and CDR2 are MDHEN and SYDVKM. CDR3 amino acids: CASSFMGPTDTQYF. CDR3 nucleotide sequence: TGTGCCAGCAGTTTCATGGGGCCCACAGATACGCAGTATTTT. Looking up the rest from reference TRBV28 and TRBJ2-3 gives the full variable domain: DVKVTQSSRYLVKRTGEKVFLECVQDMDHENMFWYRQDPGLGLRLIYFSYDVKMKEKGDIPEGYSVSREKKERFSLILESASTNQTSMYLCASSFMGPTDTQYFGPGTRLTVL.

V gene TRBV5-5 combines with J gene TRBJ2-5; 7 bases line up with TRBD1. The J call is in doubt because the DNA end fits TRBJ2-7 better. Germline V CDR1 and CDR2: SGHKS, YYEKEE (reference sequence). The CDR3 length is 14 residues. The CDR3: CASSTFGTAYEQYF. The CDR3 DNA is TGTGCCAGCAGCACTTTCGGGACAGCCTACGAGCAGTACTTC.

The gene calls are TRBV12-3 or TRBV12-4 and TRBJ2-1; 13 bases map to TRBD2. The J call is uncertain, as TRBJ2-5 better fits the DNA end. This CDR3 region has 16 residues. CDR3 DNA: TGTGCCAGCAGTCGGACTAGCGGGGGTTCCCAAGAGACCCAGTACTTC. Protein product: CASSRTSGGSQETQYF.

This clonotype came up a few times. The V and J genes are TRBV5-1 and TRBJ2-3; TRBD2 matches at 9 bases. V gave up 0 bases and J gave up 4 bases; unmatched junction bases: 3. CDR3 size: 15 residues. The germline V gene has CDR1 SGHRS and CDR2 YFSETQ. The DNA for the CDR3 is TGCGCCAGCAGCTTGGCCGTAGCGGGGGCAGATACGCAGTATTTT. Translating gives CASSLAVAGADTQYF.

The table lists this clonotype with a count of one. This rearrangement joins TRBV2 to TRBJ2-7; 7 positions agree with TRBD1. This CDR3 comprises 14 residues. V shed 1 base, J shed 3 bases, and the junction held 3 bases outside the gene matches. Germline values: CDR1 SNHLY, CDR2 FYNNEI. The CDR3 nucleotides read TGTGCCAGCAGTGAAGGGGGACAGTTCTACGAGCAGTACTTC. Residues: CASSEGGQFYEQYF.

This clonotype has just a few counts. The rearrangement joins TRBV30 to TRBJ1-1; 8 bases are a match to TRBD1. V lost 3 bases, J lost 12 bases, and 9 bases stayed unmatched. Germline lookup yields CDR1 GTSNPN and CDR2 SVGIG (reference sequence). CDR3 length: 12 amino acids. The CDR3 region has the DNA TGTGCCTGGAGACCCCAGGGGGCGCAACCTTTCTTT. This gives the protein CAWRPQGAQPFF.

This chain connects TRBV5-1 to TRBJ2-4; 10 nucleotides line up with TRBD1. Germline lookup yields CDR1 SGHRS and CDR2 YFSETQ. The CDR3 length is 16 residues. Trimming took 6 bases from V and 3 from J; bases not matched to a gene: 9. The CDR3 DNA reads as TGCGCCAGCACGCAGGGACAGGGGATGGTCAAAAACATTCAGTACTTC. Its translation is CASTQGQGMVKNIQYF.

There are many counts of this clonotype. The CDR3 nucleotides are TGTGCCAGCAGTGACCCGGACAGAGCAAACACTGAAGCTTTCTTT. It translates to CASSDPDRANTEAFF. This chain links TRBV25-1 with TRBJ1-1; D possibly corresponds to TRBD1 (6 bases). CDR1 and CDR2 (germline): MGHDK, SYGVNS. CDR3 size: 15 residues. The V and J ends lost 3 bases and 2 bases respectively, with 13 bases between them.